This TCR beta chain emerged from a study of CXCR3-negative and CXCR3-positive naive CD8 T cells. Study as a whole: There were approximately 140 million TRB reads altogether, and each library had about 1.5 +/- 0.3 million of them. Notes on the study in general: A higher hydrophobicity marked the TRB CDR3s of CXCR3-positive naive cells versus CXCR3-negative naive cells. TRB CDR3 properties indicated TCR strength, while surface CD5 was similar across naive subsets. The study found CXCR3 expression partially decreased after cryopreservation and ran most assays on fresh PBMCs. With respect to TRBV-TRBJ usage, naive CXCR3-negative and CXCR3-positive cells were similar; memory differed.

Comment on this clonotype: The antigen is undetermined.

It was by 5' RACE with UMI labels that the TRB cDNA libraries were prepared. From its re-call of the 5' RACE reads, TCRdb lists each CDR3 protein once, without DNA. The specimen's table records approximately 89,000 distinct CDR3 sequences. CDR3 length equals 14 residues. Germline V gives CDR1 MNHEY, CDR2 SVGAGI. The rearrangement links TRBV6-5 to TRBJ1-1. The sequence came from a human donor in good health. Some clones in this sample may be carry-over from other donors' samples. The specimen was naive CXCR3+ CD8+ T cells from blood. The subset denotes: CD45RO-CCR7+CD27+CD95- naive CD8+ T cells expressing CXCR3 (TNR3+). CDR3 sequence: CASSYGGEDTEAFF.